Below are 13 T cell receptor beta chains sequenced from a single sample in a study of glioma-infiltrating T cells after dendritic cell vaccination. Libraries were prepared by immunoSEQ multiplex PCR; TCRdb keeps only in-frame clonotypes and omits some of them. This table holds about 64,000 clones, around nine tenths found once. As to time point: after dendritic cell vaccination, including at tumor progression/relapse. Sample: blood, taken after dendritic cell vaccination. The origin of the receptors is a human donor with glioblastoma.

The CDR3 spells CASKLGSLSTDTQYF. In DNA form, the CDR3 reads TGCGCCAGCAAATTGGGGAGCCTTAGCACAGATACGCAGTATTTT. The chain is built from TRBV10-2 and TRBJ2-3; D possibly corresponds to TRBD2 (5 bases). In germline, CDR1 is WSHSY, CDR2 SAAADI. Deletions cut 7 bases from V and 0 bases from J, with 14 bases between. This CDR3 is 15 amino acids long.

This sequence joins TRBV11-2 and TRBJ1-1; 7 bases are a match to TRBD1. This CDR3 contains 14 residues. The junction had 7 bases not matched to a gene; V was cut back by 5 bases and J by 4 bases. Germline CDR1 and CDR2: SGHAT and FQNNGV. DNA of the CDR3: TGTGCCAGCAGCCTCGACAGGGATGGCACTGAAGCTTTCTTT. It encodes CASSLDRDGTEAFF.

CDR3 nucleotide sequence: TGTGCCAGCAGTGAATCGGGGGGAAGCAATCAGCCCCAGCATTTT. It specifies CASSESGGSNQPQHF. The rearrangement links TRBV25-1 to TRBJ1-5; maybe TRBD1 (5 bases). With 1 base removed from V and 1 base from J, the gap between germline ends came to 8 bases. The CDR3 is made up of 15 amino acids. Germline CDR1 and CDR2: MGHDK and SYGVNS.

The rearrangement links TRBV9 to TRBJ1-1, with 8 bases aligning to TRBD1. The CDR3 length is 16 residues. The trim removed 3 bases at V and 3 bases at J, leaving 10 bases unmatched. Germline V gives CDR1 SGDLS, CDR2 YYNGEE. The CDR3 region has the DNA TGTGCCAGCAGCGAGAAAACAGGGGGGGAGGACACTGAAGCTTTCTTT. Encoded protein: CASSEKTGGEDTEAFF.

This sequence joins TRBV7-2 and TRBJ1-3; D remains ambiguous. V was pared by 0 bases and J by 0 bases, with 9 bases between. Germline CDR1 reads SGHTA; CDR2 reads FQGNSA. The CDR3 is 16 residues long. The CDR3 loop is CASSLARGSSGNTIYF. The CDR3, as DNA: TGTGCCAGCAGCTTAGCCCGTGGGAGCTCTGGAAACACCATATATTTT.

Regarding this clone: Other DNA sequences in the same sample also yield this CDR3. This chain connects TRBV19 to TRBJ1-6; a weak D match, TRBD1 (6 bases). Trimming stripped 3 bases from V and 5 bases from J, with 11 bases between. The CDR3 totals 15 residues. Germline CDR1 is LNHDA and CDR2 is SQIVND (reference sequence). DNA of the CDR3: TGTGCCAGTAGTATCGCAGGGGTCCATAATTCACCCCTCCACTTT. This sequence encodes CASSIAGVHNSPLHF.

The chain employs TRBV11-3 and TRBJ2-1; possible D gene TRBD1, 6 bases. CDR1 SGHNT and CDR2 YENEEA come from the germline V gene. V was pared by 5 bases and J by 4 bases, with 18 bases between. The CDR3 is 16 residues long. The CDR3 here is CASSPSTGLGYNEQFF. CDR3 bases: TGTGCCAGCAGCCCTTCAACAGGGCTTGGGTACAATGAGCAGTTCTTC.

V gene TRBV19 combines with J gene TRBJ2-1; D is undetermined. The V end lost 6 bases, the J end lost 7 bases, and 16 bases lay between the germline ends. CDR1 and CDR2 (germline): LNHDA, SQIVND (reference sequence). The CDR3 totals 14 residues. In DNA form, the CDR3 reads TGTGCCAGTAGAAATCCTCGGGTTCTTAATGAGCAGTTCTTC. As protein: CASRNPRVLNEQFF.

The chain recombines TRBV12-5 with TRBJ1-4, with a weak D call TRBD1 (5 bases). The CDR3 spans 13 residues. The V gene lost 3 bases and the J gene lost 5 bases, with 7 bases spanning the gap. CDR1 LGHNT and CDR2 FRNRAP come from the germline V gene. CDR3 in DNA: TGTGCTAGTGGTTTATCAGGGAATGAAAAACTGTTTTTT. Amino acid sequence: CASGLSGNEKLFF. Full variable domain (missing parts from reference TRBV12-5 and TRBJ1-4): DARVTQTPRHKVTEMGQEVTMRCQPILGHNTVFWYRQTMMQGLELLAYFRNRAPLDDSGMPKDRFSAEMPDATLATLKIQPSEPRDSAVYFCASGLSGNEKLFFGSGTQLSVL.

The chain combines TRBV21-1 with TRBJ2-7; the DNA was not used to check the table's D call, TRBD1. TRBV21-1 is a pseudogene locus. The CDR3 is 14 amino acids. The CDR3 nucleotides read TGTGCCAGCAGCAAAGATAAAACAGGGCGCGAGCAGTACTTC. This sequence encodes CASSKDKTGREQYF.

This clone was counted once. The V call is TRBV9, the J call TRBJ2-1; TRBD2 matches 12 bases. Per germline, CDR1 SGDLS and CDR2 YYNGEE. V lost 3 bases, J lost 0 bases, and 4 bases stayed unmatched. The CDR3 spans 17 residues. The CDR3 region has the DNA TGTGCCAGCAGCGGAGGGGGACTAGCGGGCTCCTACAATGAGCAGTTCTTC. Translation: CASSGGGLAGSYNEQFF.

The V and J genes are TRBV11-2 and TRBJ1-3; D may be TRBD1 (5 bases). Germline V CDR1 and CDR2: SGHAT, FQNNGV. Trimming took 0 bases from V and 0 from J, leaving 12 bases between them. CDR3 size: 17 residues. The CDR3 protein is CASSLEFRGSSGNTIYF. The CDR3 coding sequence is TGTGCCAGCAGCTTAGAGTTCCGGGGGAGCTCTGGAAACACCATATATTTT.

The CDR3 here is CASSESQGARLETQYF. CDR3 nucleotides: TGTGCCAGTAGTGAATCACAGGGGGCAAGGTTGGAGACCCAGTACTTC. The rearrangement links TRBV19 to TRBJ2-5; 9 bases are a match to TRBD1. Per the germline V gene, CDR1 is LNHDA and CDR2 is SQIVND (reference sequence). The CDR3 sequence is 16 residues long. The trim removed 5 bases at V and 5 bases at J, leaving 12 bases unmatched.